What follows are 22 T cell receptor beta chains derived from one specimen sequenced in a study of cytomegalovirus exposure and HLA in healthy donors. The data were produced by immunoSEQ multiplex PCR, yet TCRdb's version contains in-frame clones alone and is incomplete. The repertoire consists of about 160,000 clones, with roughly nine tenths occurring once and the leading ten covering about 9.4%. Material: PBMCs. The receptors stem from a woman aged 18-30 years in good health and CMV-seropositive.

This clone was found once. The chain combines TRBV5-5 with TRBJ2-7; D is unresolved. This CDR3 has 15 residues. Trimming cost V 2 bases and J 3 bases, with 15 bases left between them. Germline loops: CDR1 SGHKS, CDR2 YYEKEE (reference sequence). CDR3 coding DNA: TGTGCCAGCAGCTTAAGACTTTCCAACTACTACGAGCAGTACTTC. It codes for CASSLRLSNYYEQYF.

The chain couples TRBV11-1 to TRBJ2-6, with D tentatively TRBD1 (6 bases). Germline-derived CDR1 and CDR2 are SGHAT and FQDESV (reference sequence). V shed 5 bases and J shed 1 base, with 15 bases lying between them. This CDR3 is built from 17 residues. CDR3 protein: CASSPVQGRSGANVLTF. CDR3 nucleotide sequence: TGTGCCAGCAGCCCCGTACAGGGCCGATCTGGGGCCAACGTCCTGACTTTC.

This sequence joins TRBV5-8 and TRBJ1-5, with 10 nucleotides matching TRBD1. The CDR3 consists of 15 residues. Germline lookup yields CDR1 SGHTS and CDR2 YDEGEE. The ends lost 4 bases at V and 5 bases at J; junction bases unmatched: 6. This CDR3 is CASSGGQGNHQPQHF. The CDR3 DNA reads TGTGCCAGCAGCGGGGGACAGGGGAACCATCAGCCCCAGCATTTT.

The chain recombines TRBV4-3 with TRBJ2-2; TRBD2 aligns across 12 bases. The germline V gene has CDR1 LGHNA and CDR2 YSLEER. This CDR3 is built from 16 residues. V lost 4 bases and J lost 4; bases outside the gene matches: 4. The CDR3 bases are TGCGCCAGCAGCCCACGGACTAGCGGGACCACCGGGGAGCTGTTTTTT. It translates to CASSPRTSGTTGELFF.

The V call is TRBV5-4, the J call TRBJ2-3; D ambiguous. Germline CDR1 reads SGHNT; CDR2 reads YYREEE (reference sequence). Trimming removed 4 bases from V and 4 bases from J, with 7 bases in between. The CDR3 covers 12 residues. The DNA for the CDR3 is TGTGCCAGCAGCCAGAGCGCAGATACGCAGTATTTT. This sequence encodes CASSQSADTQYF.

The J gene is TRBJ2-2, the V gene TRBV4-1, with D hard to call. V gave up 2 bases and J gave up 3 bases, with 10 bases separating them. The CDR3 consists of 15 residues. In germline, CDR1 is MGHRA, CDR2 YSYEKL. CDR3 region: CASSQFLLHTGELFF. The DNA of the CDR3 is TGCGCCAGCAGCCAATTTCTACTACACACCGGGGAGCTGTTTTTT.

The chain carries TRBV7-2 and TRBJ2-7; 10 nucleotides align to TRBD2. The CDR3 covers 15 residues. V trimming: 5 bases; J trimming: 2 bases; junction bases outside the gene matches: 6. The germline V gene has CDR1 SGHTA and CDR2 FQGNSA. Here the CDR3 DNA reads TGTGCCAGCAGCGTAACTAGCGGGAACACCTACGAGCAGTACTTC. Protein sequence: CASSVTSGNTYEQYF.

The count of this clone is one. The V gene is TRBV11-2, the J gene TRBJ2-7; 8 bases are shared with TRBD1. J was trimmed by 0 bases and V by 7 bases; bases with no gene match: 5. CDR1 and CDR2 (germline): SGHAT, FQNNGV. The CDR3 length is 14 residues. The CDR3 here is CASMDRASSYEQYF. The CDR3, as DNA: TGTGCCAGCATGGACAGGGCCAGCTCCTACGAGCAGTACTTC.

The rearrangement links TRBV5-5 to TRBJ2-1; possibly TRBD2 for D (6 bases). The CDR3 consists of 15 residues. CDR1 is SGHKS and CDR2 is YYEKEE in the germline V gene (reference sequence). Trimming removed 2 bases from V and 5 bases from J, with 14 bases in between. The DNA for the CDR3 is TGTGCCAGCAGCTTTTTCCCCGGAGGGAACAATGAGCAGTTCTTC. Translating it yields CASSFFPGGNNEQFF.

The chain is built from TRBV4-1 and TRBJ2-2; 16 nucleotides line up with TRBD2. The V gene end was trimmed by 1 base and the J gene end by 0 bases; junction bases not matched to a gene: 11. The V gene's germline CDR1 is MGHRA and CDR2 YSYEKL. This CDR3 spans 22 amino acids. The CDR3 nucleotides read TGCGCCAGCAGCCAAGTCCCGGGACTAGCGGGAGGGCCCCAAACGAACACCGGGGAGCTGTTTTTT. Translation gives CASSQVPGLAGGPQTNTGELFF.

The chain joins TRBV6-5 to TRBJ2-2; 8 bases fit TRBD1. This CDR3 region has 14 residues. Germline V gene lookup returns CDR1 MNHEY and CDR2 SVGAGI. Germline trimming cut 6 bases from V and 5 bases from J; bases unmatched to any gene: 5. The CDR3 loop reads CASSWTGRTGELFF. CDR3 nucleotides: TGTGCCAGCAGCTGGACAGGGCGTACCGGGGAGCTGTTTTTT.

DNA of the CDR3: TGTGCCAGCGGAGAGTATCAGCCCCAGCATTTT. This translates into CASGEYQPQHF. V usage is TRBV6-1 and J usage is TRBJ1-5, with unresolved D. CDR1 MNHNS and CDR2 SASEGT come from the germline V gene. This CDR3 region has 11 residues. V was pared by 8 bases and J by 5 bases, with 7 bases between.

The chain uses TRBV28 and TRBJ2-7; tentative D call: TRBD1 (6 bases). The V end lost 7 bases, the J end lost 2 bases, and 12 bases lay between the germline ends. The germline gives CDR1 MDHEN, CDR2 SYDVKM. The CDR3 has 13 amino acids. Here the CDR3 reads CASIRQAPYEQYF. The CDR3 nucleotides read TGTGCCAGCATTCGACAGGCACCCTACGAGCAGTACTTC.

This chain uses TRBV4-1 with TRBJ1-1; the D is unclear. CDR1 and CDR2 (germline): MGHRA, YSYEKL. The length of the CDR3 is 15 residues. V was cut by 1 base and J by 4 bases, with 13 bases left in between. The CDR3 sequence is CASSQGRFLVTEAFF. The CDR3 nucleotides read TGCGCCAGCAGCCAAGGGAGGTTCTTGGTCACTGAAGCTTTCTTT.

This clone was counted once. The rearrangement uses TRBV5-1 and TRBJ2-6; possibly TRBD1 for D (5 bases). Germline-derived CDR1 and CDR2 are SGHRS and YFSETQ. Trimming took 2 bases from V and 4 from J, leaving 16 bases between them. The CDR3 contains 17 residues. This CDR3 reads CASSFRAGQAGANVLTF. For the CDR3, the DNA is TGCGCCAGCAGCTTTAGGGCAGGGCAGGCAGGGGCCAACGTCCTGACTTTC.

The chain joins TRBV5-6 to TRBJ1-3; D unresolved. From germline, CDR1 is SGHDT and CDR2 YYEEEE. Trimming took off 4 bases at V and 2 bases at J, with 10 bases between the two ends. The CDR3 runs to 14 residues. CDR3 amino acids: CASSPRVTGNTIYF. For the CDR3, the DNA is TGTGCCAGCAGCCCCCGCGTCACTGGAAACACCATATATTTT.

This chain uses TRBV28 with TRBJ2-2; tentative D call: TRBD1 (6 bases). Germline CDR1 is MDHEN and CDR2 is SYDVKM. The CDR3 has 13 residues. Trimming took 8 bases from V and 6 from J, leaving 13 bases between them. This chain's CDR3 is CASGSEGAGELFF. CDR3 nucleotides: TGTGCCAGCGGATCAGAGGGGGCCGGGGAGCTGTTTTTT.

The CDR3 region is CASSSSTPNYGYTF. The CDR3 nucleotides are TGTGCCAGCAGCTCGTCGACACCCAACTATGGCTACACCTTC. The chain carries TRBV5-4 and TRBJ1-2, with D unresolved. The CDR3 has 14 amino acids. In germline, CDR1 is SGHNT, CDR2 YYREEE (reference sequence). V was clipped by 3 bases and J by 2 bases, with 11 bases between them. Drawing the rest from reference TRBV5-4 and TRBJ1-2, the complete variable domain is ETGVTQSPTHLIKTRGQQVTLRCSSQSGHNTVSWYQQALGQGPQFIFQYYREEENGRGNFPPRFSGLQFPNYSSELNVNALELDDSALYLCASSSSTPNYGYTFGSGTRLTVV.

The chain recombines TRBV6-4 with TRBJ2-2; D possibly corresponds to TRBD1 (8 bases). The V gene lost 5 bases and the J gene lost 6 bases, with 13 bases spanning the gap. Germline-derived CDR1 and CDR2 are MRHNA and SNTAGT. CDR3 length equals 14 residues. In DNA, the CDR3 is TGTGCCAGCAGTCCTACAGGGGGGGCCGGGGAGCTGTTTTTT. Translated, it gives CASSPTGGAGELFF.

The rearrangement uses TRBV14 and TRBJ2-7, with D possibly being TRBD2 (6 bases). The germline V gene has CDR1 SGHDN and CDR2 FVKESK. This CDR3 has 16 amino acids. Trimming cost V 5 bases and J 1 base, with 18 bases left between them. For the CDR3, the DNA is TGTGCCAGCAGCGAACGTCCTAGCGTCTCGTCCTACGAGCAGTACTTC. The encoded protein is CASSERPSVSSYEQYF. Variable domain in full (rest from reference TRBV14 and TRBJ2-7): EAGVTQFPSHSVIEKGQTVTLRCDPISGHDNLYWYRRVMGKEIKFLLHFVKESKQDESGMPNNRFLAERTGGTYSTLKVQPAELEDSGVYFCASSERPSVSSYEQYFGPGTRLTVT.

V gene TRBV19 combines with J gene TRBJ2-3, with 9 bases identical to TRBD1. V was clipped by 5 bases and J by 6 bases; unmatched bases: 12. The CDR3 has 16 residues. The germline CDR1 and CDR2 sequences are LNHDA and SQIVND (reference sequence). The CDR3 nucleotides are TGTGCCAGTAGTCCCCGGACAGGGGATACATCTGATACGCAGTATTTT. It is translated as CASSPRTGDTSDTQYF.

The CDR3 nucleotides are TGCGCCAGCGGCGAGACAGGGGATCCAGATACGCAGTATTTT. This gives the protein CASGETGDPDTQYF. This chain links TRBV5-1 with TRBJ2-3; 8 nucleotides match TRBD1. Looked up from germline, CDR1 is SGHRS and CDR2 is YFSETQ. With V trimmed by 7 bases and J by 4 bases, 8 bases remained unmatched. The CDR3 is 14 residues long.